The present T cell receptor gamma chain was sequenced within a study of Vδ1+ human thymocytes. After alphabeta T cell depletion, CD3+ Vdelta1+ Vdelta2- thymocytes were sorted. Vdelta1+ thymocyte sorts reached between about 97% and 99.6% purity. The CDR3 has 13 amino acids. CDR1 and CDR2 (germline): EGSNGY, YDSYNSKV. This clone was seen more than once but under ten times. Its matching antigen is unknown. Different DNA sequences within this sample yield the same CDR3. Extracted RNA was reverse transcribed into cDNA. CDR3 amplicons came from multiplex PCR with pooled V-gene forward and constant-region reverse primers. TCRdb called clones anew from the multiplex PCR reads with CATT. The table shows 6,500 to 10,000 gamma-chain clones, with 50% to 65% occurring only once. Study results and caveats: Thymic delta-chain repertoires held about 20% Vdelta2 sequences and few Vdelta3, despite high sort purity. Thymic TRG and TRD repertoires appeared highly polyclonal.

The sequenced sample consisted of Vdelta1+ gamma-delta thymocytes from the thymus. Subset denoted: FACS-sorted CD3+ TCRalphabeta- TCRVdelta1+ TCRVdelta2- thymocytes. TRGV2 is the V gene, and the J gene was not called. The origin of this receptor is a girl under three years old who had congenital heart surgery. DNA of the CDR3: TGTGCCACCTGGGACGGGCGTACCTATGGCTACACCTTC. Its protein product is CATWDGRTYGYTF.